This T cell receptor beta chain was retrieved from a study of T cells after yellow fever vaccination. Findings and limits, study-wide: Subsequent booster samples again held most clones from primary vaccination (around 96% CD4, 85% to 90% CD8).

For TCR, cDNA came from 5'RACE template switching, which added a universal primer site and UMIs. TCRdb processed the 5' RACE reads anew with MiXCR; each CDR3 protein has one entry. The sample holds under 550,000 distinct CDR3 sequences, roughly 22% seen once. This CDR3 region has 15 residues. Per the germline V gene, CDR1 is SGHTA and CDR2 is FQGNSA. Germline trimming cut 5 bases from V and 7 bases from J; bases unmatched to any gene: 9. This clonotype has only one observation. Antigen unknown. The V and J genes are TRBV7-2 and TRBJ2-7; 12 bases fit TRBD2. The starting material was PBMCs, obtained approximately 20 days after the first yellow fever vaccination. The clonotype was recovered from a man between 18 and 29 years old who received the YFV17D yellow fever vaccine. Here the CDR3 DNA reads TGTGCCAGCAGCGGGTCTAGCGGGGGGGCTGAAGAGCAGTACTTC. Amino acids: CASSGSSGGAEEQYF.